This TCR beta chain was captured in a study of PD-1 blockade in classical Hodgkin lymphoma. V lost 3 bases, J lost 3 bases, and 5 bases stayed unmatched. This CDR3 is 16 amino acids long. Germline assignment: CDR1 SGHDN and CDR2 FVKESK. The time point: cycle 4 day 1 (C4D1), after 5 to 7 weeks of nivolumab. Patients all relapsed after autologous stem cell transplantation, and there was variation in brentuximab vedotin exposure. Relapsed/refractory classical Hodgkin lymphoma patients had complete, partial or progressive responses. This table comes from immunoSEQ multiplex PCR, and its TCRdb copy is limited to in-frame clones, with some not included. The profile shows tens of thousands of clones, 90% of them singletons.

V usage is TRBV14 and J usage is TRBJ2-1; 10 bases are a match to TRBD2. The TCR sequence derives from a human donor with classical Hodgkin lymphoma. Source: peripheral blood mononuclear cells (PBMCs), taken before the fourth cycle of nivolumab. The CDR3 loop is CASSQKAGGIYNEQFF. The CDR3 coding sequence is TGTGCCAGCAGCCAGAAAGCGGGGGGGATCTACAATGAGCAGTTCTTC.